The clone carrying this TCR beta chain was observed many times. Diagnostic assessment was based on clinical symptoms, serum thyroxine and TRAb, thyroid ultrasound and orbital computed tomography. The entry originates in a study of T cells in Graves' hyperthyroidism and ophthalmopathy. There were TCR beta CDR3 regions amplified from RNA transcripts. The TCR CDR3 was amplified in a first-round RT-PCR using the HTBI primer set. TCRdb processed the multiplex PCR reads anew with MiXCR; each CDR3 protein has one entry. In the table there are around 340,000 distinct CDR3 sequences, around 20% of which are singletons. CDR1 is MDHEN, CDR2 SYDVKM, per germline. V gave up 4 bases and J gave up 1 base, with 10 bases separating them. This CDR3 has 14 residues.

This rearrangement joins TRBV28 to TRBJ1-2, with D possibly being TRBD1 (6 bases). The clonotype was recovered from a woman between 50 and 59 years old with Graves' hyperthyroidism. Input material: blood. Here the CDR3 reads CASSSQGINYGYTF. In DNA form, the CDR3 reads TGTGCCAGCAGTTCTCAGGGGATTAACTATGGCTACACCTTC.